A selection of T cell receptor beta chains follows, all from one sample in a study of blood T cell repertoires in COVID-19. Method: immunoSEQ multiplex PCR; TCRdb's copy keeps in-frame clones and lacks some. Among around 98,000 clones listed, less than 85% were seen once. Source material: peripheral blood. The receptors were gathered from a man aged 70-80 years with active or convalescent COVID-19. The CDR3 runs from the conserved cysteine through the conserved F or W. The order of the fields is J gene, V gene, D gene, clone size, CDR3 DNA, CDR3 protein. A D gene is named only where the DNA matches it firmly. Not every row has a clone size; where given, it reads once, few, many or a size class.

J: TRBJ2-1
V: TRBV27
D: TRBD1
size: -
DNA: TGTGCCAGCAGTGGACAGGGTCGCGGTTTTTACAATGAGCAGTTCTTC
CDR3: CASSGQGRGFYNEQFF

J: TRBJ1-5
V: TRBV9
D: -
size: -
DNA: TGTGCCAGCAGCGTCGGCGGGGCCGGCAATCAGCCCCAGCATTTT
CDR3: CASSVGGAGNQPQHF

J: TRBJ1-2
V: TRBV6-5
D: TRBD1
size: -
DNA: TGTGCCAGCAGTCTCCGGACAGGGAACTATGGCTACACCTTC
CDR3: CASSLRTGNYGYTF

J: TRBJ2-7
V: TRBV7-9
D: TRBD2
size: -
DNA: TGTGCCAGCAGCTCGACCTCGGGGGACTACTACGAGCAGTACTTC
CDR3: CASSSTSGDYYEQYF

J: TRBJ1-2
V: TRBV10-2
D: -
size: -
DNA: TGCGCCAGCAGCCAAGGAGGCAGGAATGGCTACACCTTC
CDR3: CASSQGGRNGYTF

J: TRBJ1-4
V: TRBV3-1/TRBV3-2
D: -
size: -
DNA: TGTGCCAGCAGCCCCATGTTCGGAACGGGAGAAAAACTGTTTTTT
CDR3: CASSPMFGTGEKLFF

J: TRBJ1-6
V: TRBV5-4
D: -
size: -
DNA: TGTGCCAGCAGCTTGGGGGGTCCAGGGAATTCACCCCTCCACTTT
CDR3: CASSLGGPGNSPLHF

J: TRBJ2-7
V: TRBV10-3
D: -
size: few
DNA: TGTGCCATCAGTGAGTTGGGCATAACCTACGAGCAGTACTTC
CDR3: CAISELGITYEQYF

J: TRBJ2-2
V: TRBV5-1
D: -
size: -
DNA: TGCGCCAGCCAGCTGGCAGGGTCTCTCGGGGAGCTGTTTTTT
CDR3: CASQLAGSLGELFF

J: TRBJ2-7
V: TRBV7-9
D: TRBD2
size: -
DNA: TGTGCCAGCAGCCACGGGAGGGACTCGATCGAGCAGTACTTC
CDR3: CASSHGRDSIEQYF

J: TRBJ1-1
V: TRBV7-9
D: -
size: -
DNA: TGTGCCAGCAGCTTAGGATCCAGTGAGAACACTGAAGCTTTCTTT
CDR3: CASSLGSSENTEAFF

J: TRBJ2-7
V: TRBV27
D: -
size: -
DNA: TGTGCCAGCAGTCAACAGGCATACTACGAGCAGTACTTC
CDR3: CASSQQAYYEQYF

J: TRBJ1-1
V: TRBV18
D: -
size: -
DNA: TGTGCCAGCTCAACGCAGGGTATGAACACTGAAGCTTTCTTT
CDR3: CASSTQGMNTEAFF

J: TRBJ1-3
V: TRBV5-1
D: -
size: -
DNA: TGCGCCAGCAGCTTGGCCCCCAGGGACTCTGGAAACACCATATATTTT
CDR3: CASSLAPRDSGNTIYF

J: TRBJ2-2
V: TRBV11-2
D: -
size: few
DNA: TGTGCCAGCAGCCGGACGGGGGAAAACACCGGGGAGCTGTTTTTT
CDR3: CASSRTGENTGELFF

J: TRBJ1-1
V: TRBV12-3/TRBV12-4
D: -
size: -
DNA: TGTGCCAGCACCCAGGGAGGTACTGAAGCTTTCTTT
CDR3: CASTQGGTEAFF

J: TRBJ1-6
V: TRBV25-1
D: TRBD1
size: -
DNA: TGTGCCAGCAGCTCCGACAGGGGGAATTCACCCCTCCACTTT
CDR3: CASSSDRGNSPLHF

J: TRBJ2-1
V: TRBV21-1
D: -
size: -
DNA: TGTGCCAGCACCCTAGGAGTAATCGTAGGCAATGAGCAGTTCTTC
CDR3: CASTLGVIVGNEQFF

J: TRBJ1-1
V: TRBV10-3
D: TRBD1
size: -
DNA: TGTGCCATCAGGGGGACAGGGGATAACACTGAAGCTTTCTTT
CDR3: CAIRGTGDNTEAFF

J: TRBJ2-1
V: TRBV11-2
D: TRBD2
size: -
DNA: TGTGCCAGCAGCCCAGTGGCCATCCCGGGACTAGCGGGAGCCAATCAGTTCTTC
CDR3: CASSPVAIPGLAGANQFF

J: TRBJ2-3
V: TRBV2
D: TRBD1
size: -
DNA: TGTGCCAGCAGTGGATTGGACAGGTCCACCACAGATACGCAGTATTTT
CDR3: CASSGLDRSTTDTQYF

J: TRBJ2-7
V: TRBV4-3
D: -
size: -
DNA: TGCGCCAGCAGCCAAGACTTAAACTCCCCAGGCGAGCAGTACTTC
CDR3: CASSQDLNSPGEQYF

J: TRBJ2-7
V: TRBV18
D: -
size: -
DNA: TGTGCCAGCTCACCGGCGGGATCCTACGAGCAGTACTTC
CDR3: CASSPAGSYEQYF

J: TRBJ2-1
V: TRBV7-9
D: TRBD1
size: -
DNA: TGTGCCAGCAGCAGGACAGGGGTAGATGAGCAGTTCTTC
CDR3: CASSRTGVDEQFF

J: TRBJ1-2
V: TRBV9
D: -
size: -
DNA: TGTGCCAGCAGCGTAGTAAATAACGGGGGGCCCTTCTATGGCTACACCTTC
CDR3: CASSVVNNGGPFYGYTF

J: TRBJ1-1
V: TRBV11-2
D: -
size: once
DNA: TGTGCCAGCAGCTTAAGGGGGGGCCTGAACACTGAAGCTTTCTTT
CDR3: CASSLRGGLNTEAFF

J: TRBJ2-1
V: TRBV7-9
D: -
size: -
DNA: TGTGCCAGCAGCTTAGCGGGGGGTGGTTCCTACAATGAGCAGTTCTTC
CDR3: CASSLAGGGSYNEQFF

J: TRBJ1-5
V: TRBV20-1
D: -
size: -
DNA: TGCAGTGCTAGTAGTGGCACCAATCAGCCCCAGCATTTT
CDR3: CSASSGTNQPQHF

J: TRBJ2-3
V: TRBV6-5
D: -
size: -
DNA: TGTGCCAGCACCCGAGATGGCACAGATACGCAGTATTTT
CDR3: CASTRDGTDTQYF

J: TRBJ1-4
V: TRBV7-9
D: TRBD1
size: -
DNA: TGTGCCAGCAGCTTAGGAATAGCCCGACAGGGGGCATATGAAAAACTGTTTTTT
CDR3: CASSLGIARQGAYEKLFF

J: TRBJ2-5
V: TRBV27
D: TRBD1
size: -
DNA: TGTGCCAGCAGTTCACTGATGGGACAGTGGGTCGAGACCCAGTACTTC
CDR3: CASSSLMGQWVETQYF

J: TRBJ2-5
V: TRBV6-1
D: -
size: -
DNA: TGTGCCAGCAGTGAAGGACAGAAAGAGACCCAGTACTTC
CDR3: CASSEGQKETQYF

J: TRBJ2-5
V: TRBV7-9
D: TRBD2
size: -
DNA: TGTGCCAGCAGCCCCCATCCCCGTGCGGGGGGGCACCCTCGGGAGACCCAGTACTTC
CDR3: CASSPHPRAGGHPRETQYF

J: TRBJ2-1
V: TRBV5-1
D: TRBD1
size: -
DNA: TGCGCCAGCAGCTTGGGACAGGGATACAATGAGCAGTTCTTC
CDR3: CASSLGQGYNEQFF

J: TRBJ1-2
V: TRBV3-1/TRBV3-2
D: TRBD1
size: few
DNA: TGTGCCAGCAGCCCGACAGGGGTCCTCACTAACGGCTACACCTTC
CDR3: CASSPTGVLTNGYTF

J: TRBJ2-1
V: TRBV5-1
D: TRBD2
size: few
DNA: TGCGCCAGCAGCTCAGACCCGGGGGGTAACAATGAGCAGTTCTTC
CDR3: CASSSDPGGNNEQFF

J: TRBJ2-5
V: TRBV7-9
D: TRBD2
size: -
DNA: TGTGCCAGCAGCCCGCCGGCTAGCGGGAGACAAGAGACCCAGTACTTC
CDR3: CASSPPASGRQETQYF

J: TRBJ2-3
V: TRBV7-9
D: TRBD2
size: -
DNA: TGTGCCAGCAGCGTTGGACTAGCGGGGAACACAGATACGCAGTATTTT
CDR3: CASSVGLAGNTDTQYF

J: TRBJ1-1
V: TRBV9
D: -
size: -
DNA: TGTGCCAGCAGCCCCGGACACTTGACGGAAGCTTTCTTT
CDR3: CASSPGHLTEAFF

J: TRBJ2-3
V: TRBV5-1
D: -
size: -
DNA: TGCGCCAGCAGCTTGCTCCCCCCAGGGGGGTTTAGTACAGATACGCAGTATTTT
CDR3: CASSLLPPGGFSTDTQYF

J: TRBJ1-2
V: TRBV6-5
D: -
size: -
DNA: TGTGCCACCGAGGACAGACTCTATGGCTACACCTTC
CDR3: CATEDRLYGYTF

J: TRBJ1-2
V: TRBV7-8
D: -
size: -
DNA: TGTGCCAGCAGCTTTGTTCTGGGGGCAGACTATGGCTACACCTTC
CDR3: CASSFVLGADYGYTF

J: TRBJ1-5
V: TRBV18
D: -
size: -
DNA: TGTGCCAGCTCACCGTCCATTAGGGGGGGTGGCAATCAGCCCCAGCATTTT
CDR3: CASSPSIRGGGNQPQHF

J: TRBJ1-6
V: TRBV28
D: TRBD1
size: -
DNA: TGTGCCAGCAGAATCAGTTCAGGACAGGGGGGAGGTTTTTATAATTCACCCCTCCACTTT
CDR3: CASRISSGQGGGFYNSPLHF

J: TRBJ2-1
V: TRBV2
D: TRBD2
size: -
DNA: TGTGCCAGCAGTGTGGGGCGGGGGGCTTACAATGAGCAGTTCTTC
CDR3: CASSVGRGAYNEQFF

J: TRBJ1-1
V: TRBV11-1
D: -
size: -
DNA: TGTGCCAGCAGCAACAGCAATAGGAAAAACACTGAAGCTTTCTTT
CDR3: CASSNSNRKNTEAFF

J: TRBJ2-5
V: TRBV5-4
D: -
size: -
DNA: TGTGCCAGCAGCCCGCCGAATGGGCACCAAGAGACCCAGTACTTC
CDR3: CASSPPNGHQETQYF

J: TRBJ1-2
V: TRBV9
D: TRBD1
size: -
DNA: TGTGCCAGCAGCCCGCCGACAGGGAACTATGGCTACACCTTC
CDR3: CASSPPTGNYGYTF

J: TRBJ1-1
V: TRBV30
D: TRBD1
size: -
DNA: TGTGCCTGGACCCTTGGGGGACAGTTGAACACTGAAGCTTTCTTT
CDR3: CAWTLGGQLNTEAFF

J: TRBJ2-7
V: TRBV29-1
D: -
size: once
DNA: TGCAGCGTTGACAGACAGGTTTTCGGGCAGTACTTC
CDR3: CSVDRQVFGQYF

J: TRBJ2-5
V: TRBV11-2
D: TRBD2
size: -
DNA: TGTGCCAGCAGCTTATCCGGACTAGCGGGGGGGCAAGAGACCCAGTACTTC
CDR3: CASSLSGLAGGQETQYF

J: TRBJ1-1
V: TRBV11-3
D: -
size: -
DNA: TGTGCCAGCAGCTTCCACAGGGCAAACACTGAAGCTTTCTTT
CDR3: CASSFHRANTEAFF

J: TRBJ2-7
V: TRBV29-1
D: TRBD1
size: -
DNA: TGCAGCGTTGAGTGGGGACAGGGATACGAGCAGTACTTC
CDR3: CSVEWGQGYEQYF

J: TRBJ2-5
V: TRBV7-9
D: -
size: -
DNA: TGTGCCAGCAGCTTAGGACTAGGGCCCCAAGAGACCCAGTACTTC
CDR3: CASSLGLGPQETQYF

J: TRBJ2-3
V: TRBV11-1
D: -
size: -
DNA: TGTGCCAGCAGCCAGGACTACCGCACAGATACGCAGTATTTT
CDR3: CASSQDYRTDTQYF

J: TRBJ1-1
V: TRBV21-1
D: -
size: -
DNA: TGTGCCAGCAGCGTCCAGGGAGGAGCCACTGAAGCTTTCTTT
CDR3: CASSVQGGATEAFF

J: TRBJ1-1
V: TRBV4-1
D: TRBD1
size: few
DNA: TGCGCCAGCAGCCAGCCGGGACAGGGGAACACTGAAGCTTTCTTT
CDR3: CASSQPGQGNTEAFF

J: TRBJ2-7
V: TRBV10-2
D: TRBD1
size: -
DNA: TGCGCCAGCAGATTAGGGACAGGGACCTACGAGCAGTACTTC
CDR3: CASRLGTGTYEQYF

J: TRBJ1-2
V: TRBV10-3
D: -
size: -
DNA: TGTGCCATCAGTGGGACAGTCGCGGCTTATGGCTACACCTTC
CDR3: CAISGTVAAYGYTF

J: TRBJ2-7
V: TRBV21-1
D: -
size: -
DNA: TGTGCCAGCAGCAAAGGACAGGGTAGCTACGAGCAGTACTTC
CDR3: CASSKGQGSYEQYF